This T cell receptor beta chain was retrieved from a study of beta chain features in type 1 diabetes (dated by TCRdb to 2016 to 2019). Study-wide context: Mean age, gender distribution, total cell number and subset yield were not different between patients and healthy donors. Regulatory and stem cell-like memory subsets were isolated from only 8 patients and about 8 healthy donors, whereas naive and central memory subsets came from all 28 donors. The study compared the TCRB repertoires of sorted circulating CD4+ T cell subsets in recently diagnosed type 1 diabetes patients with those in matched healthy donors. A total of some 100,000,000 sorted cells were examined across all samples, and the number of cells per subset was strongly correlated with RNA yield. Broad study findings and their caveats: Type 1 diabetes patients showed a moderate but significant shortening of TCRB CDR3 length in all four CD4+ subsets. Because the HLA sub-analyses included only small numbers of individuals, any influence of HLA type on TCRB rearrangement was left unresolved. Because cDNA was sequenced instead of genomic DNA, activated cells with high expression could be over-represented, although the groups did not differ in activation or CD3 levels. Shorter templates might be favored by PCR, yet because patient and control samples were amplified and corrected together, any such skew would affect both groups equally. Naive, central memory and regulatory TCRB repertoires appeared to be more similar among patients than among healthy donors. At VDJ recombination sites, type 1 diabetes patients had fewer insertions and more deleted nucleotides, which implies abnormalities in thymic rearrangement.

The germline V gene provides CDR1 KGHSH and CDR2 LQKENI. The CDR3 starts with the cysteine, ends with the phenylalanine, and has 16 residues. The CDR3 DNA has 48 bases and is translated from base 1. The junction shows trimming of 2 bases on V and 0 bases on J, plus 11 bases between the germline ends. This clone was detected a few times. The target of this receptor is not known. No per-base quality is available; no much larger clone lies one base away. The entire isolated RNA was reverse transcribed using the High Capacity cDNA Reverse Transcription Kit, and thus expressed TCRB transcripts were sequenced. Deep immunoSEQ sequencing was performed on naive, central memory and regulatory T cell samples, with an average of approximately 3.9 million total reads per sample. After sorted cells were lysed in RLT buffer, RNA was extracted with DNase-treated RNeasy Micro or Mini kits, with the choice depending on cell number. To prevent cross-contamination, every cell subset was processed on its own, while patient and healthy donor samples were processed together. The immunoSEQ multiplex PCR was used to amplify TCRB sequences from cDNA, generating 87-bp fragments that spanned the CDR3 region. The amplicons were sequenced using the Illumina HiSeq platform. As for the original processing: Synthetic template baselines were used to correct PCR bias computationally, reads within Hamming distance 2 were collapsed together, and singletons that could not be merged were discarded. By aligning reads against IMGT, V, D and J genes, CDR3 length, and insertions or deletions at six rearrangement sites were assigned. Within each subset, clonotype counts were normalized to sorted cell number, after which true diversity and Gini coefficients were computed with the tcR R package. The overlap coefficient, calculated on TCRB nucleotide sequences, was used to quantify repertoire sharing. As a proxy for the pre-selection repertoire, out-of-frame TCRB sequences from naive cells were analyzed. TCRdb retrieved this table from immuneACCESS and kept in-frame rearrangements only. Not all clones are present; in checked studies, unresolved V genes account for under half, and no reason is known for the remainder. The V and J calls and clone size are taken from that table; D and trimming were inferred from the DNA. Counted in this sample were about 340,000 clones; approximately 13% of them appeared once. The ten largest clones represent about 0.016% of the sample.

Each donor gave one peripheral blood draw, roughly 110 mL on average, collected into heparinised tubes. A BD FACSAria II was used to sort naive, central memory, regulatory and stem cell-like memory CD4+ T cells with a panel that included CD45RO, CCR7, CD25, CD127, CD95 and CD27. Purity was above 95% for every sorted population. PBMCs were isolated immediately by Lymphoprep density gradient centrifugation and stained directly without culture. To minimize batch effects, samples were stained and sorted in pairs, one healthy donor with one patient per experiment. The rearranged chain carries TRBV18 and TRBJ2-4; the D gene is not confidently resolved. The sequencing sample was made of naive CD4+ T cells from blood. Reading the label with the study, this specimen's cell subset or site is: true naive CD4+ T cells. The sequence was obtained from a young woman with type 1 diabetes. The CDR3: CASSPVRSVAKNIQYF. The nucleotide sequence is TGTGCCAGCTCACCAGTTCGTAGTGTAGCCAAAAACATTCAGTACTTC.